One and the same sample provided the 7 T cell receptor beta chains below, sequenced in a study of cytomegalovirus exposure and HLA in healthy donors. The PCR made use of 60 Vbeta and 13 Jbeta primers. Some clones are missing from TCRdb's copy, which holds only in-frame ones; the method was immunoSEQ multiplex PCR. The repertoire holds 150,000 to 200,000 clones, with 79% as singletons. Sequenced input: PBMCs. These receptors were taken from a woman aged 30 to 39 in good health and CMV-seropositive.

The V gene is TRBV2, the J gene TRBJ2-7; perhaps TRBD1 as D (6 bases). Germline V lookup: CDR1 SNHLY, CDR2 FYNNEI. The CDR3 consists of 12 residues. V lost 6 bases, J lost 3 bases, and 9 bases lay in between. For the CDR3, the DNA is TGTGCCAGCAGCCCGGGACACTACGAGCAGTACTTC. Protein product: CASSPGHYEQYF.

V is TRBV29-1 and J is TRBJ2-5; possibly TRBD1 for D (5 bases). Trimming left V 3 bases short and J 5 bases short, with 13 bases between. Germline assignment: CDR1 SQVTM and CDR2 ANQGSEA. There are 13 residues in the CDR3. This chain's CDR3 is CSVERGPGETQYF. Written as DNA, the CDR3 is TGCAGCGTTGAGAGAGGCCCAGGGGAGACCCAGTACTTC.

The chain couples TRBV4-1 to TRBJ2-5; possibly TRBD1 for D (7 bases). Trimming removed 5 bases at V and 2 bases at J, with 12 bases between. The germline V gene encodes CDR1 MGHRA and CDR2 YSYEKL. This CDR3 region has 14 residues. The CDR3 here is CASSVAGGQETQYF. CDR3 bases: TGCGCCAGCAGCGTGGCAGGGGGGCAAGAGACCCAGTACTTC.

Turning to this clone: The conserved phenylalanine or tryptophan normally closing the CDR3 is absent here, so this likely arose from a read error. The gene calls are TRBV6-8 and TRBJ2-3, with no clear D. The CDR3 length is 11 residues. Between the trimmed V and J ends, which lost 7 bases and 7 bases, there was a span of 9 bases. Germline V gene lookup returns CDR1 MNHGY and CDR2 SAAAGT. CDR3 in DNA: TGTGCCAGCAACATTTGCAATACGCAGTATTGT. Protein product: CASNICNTQYC.

The chain joins TRBV30 to TRBJ2-1; 8 bases align to TRBD2. Trimming took 3 bases from V and 5 from J; bases not matched to a gene: 6. The germline CDR1 and CDR2 sequences are GTSNPN and SVGIG (reference sequence). CDR3 length equals 14 residues. The chain's CDR3 is CAWRGVAGHNEQFF. CDR3 bases: TGTGCCTGGAGGGGAGTAGCGGGACACAATGAGCAGTTCTTC. Together with reference TRBV30 and TRBJ2-1, the CDR3 gives the full variable domain: SQTIHQWPATLVQPVGSPLSLECTVEGTSNPNLYWYRQAAGRGLQLLFYSVGIGQISSEVPQNLSASRPQDRQFILSSKKLLLSDSGFYLCAWRGVAGHNEQFFGPGTRLTVL.

This clone was observed a few times. The same CDR3 arises from other DNA sequences in this sample as well. This rearrangement joins TRBV4-1 to TRBJ2-7, with 8 bases that match TRBD1. The germline V gene has CDR1 MGHRA and CDR2 YSYEKL. The length of the CDR3 is 15 residues. Trimming at V came to 0 bases and at J to 1 base, leaving 2 bases not matched to a gene. This CDR3 reads CASSQENRGSYEQYF. CDR3 DNA: TGCGCCAGCAGCCAAGAGAACAGGGGGTCCTACGAGCAGTACTTC.

This clone was observed a handful of times. The genes are TRBV11-3 and TRBJ1-1; D perhaps matches TRBD1 (6 bases). Trimming pared 5 bases from V and 5 bases from J, leaving 12 bases between. In germline, CDR1 is SGHNT, CDR2 YENEEA. The CDR3 loop spans 13 amino acids. CDR3 sequence: CASSQSGETEAFF. For the CDR3, the DNA is TGTGCCAGCAGCCAGTCAGGGGAGACTGAAGCTTTCTTT.